This T cell receptor (beta chain) was profiled in a study of control samples from healthy donors and cancer patients. The CDR3 extends over 18 amino acids. Per germline, CDR1 LGHNA and CDR2 YNFKEQ. Trimming stripped 0 bases from V and 8 bases from J, with 23 bases between. TCRdb's copy holds only in-frame clones and misses some; the assay was immunoSEQ multiplex PCR. The sample includes 130,000 or so clones, around 90% seen only once; the top ten take 5.5% to 9%. This TCR was sampled from a young man in good health. The chain joins TRBV4-2 to TRBJ2-1, with D perhaps TRBD2 (7 bases). Sequenced input: blood. The CDR3 loop is CASSQELSTRGQRDEQFF. Written as DNA, the CDR3 is TGTGCCAGCAGCCAAGAGCTGTCGACGCGGGGGCAGCGGGATGAGCAGTTCTTC.